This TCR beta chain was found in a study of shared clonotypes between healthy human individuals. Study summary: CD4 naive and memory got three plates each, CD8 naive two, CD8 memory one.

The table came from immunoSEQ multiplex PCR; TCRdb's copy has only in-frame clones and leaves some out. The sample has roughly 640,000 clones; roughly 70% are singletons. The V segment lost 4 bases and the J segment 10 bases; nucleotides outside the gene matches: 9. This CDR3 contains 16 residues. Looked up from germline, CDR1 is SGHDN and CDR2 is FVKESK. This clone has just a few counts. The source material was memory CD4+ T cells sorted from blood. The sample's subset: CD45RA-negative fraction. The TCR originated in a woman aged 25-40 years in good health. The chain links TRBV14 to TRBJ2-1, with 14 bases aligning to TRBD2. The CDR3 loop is CASSRPGLAGVDEQFF. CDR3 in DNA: TGTGCCAGCAGCCGCCCGGGACTAGCGGGAGTTGACGAGCAGTTCTTC.